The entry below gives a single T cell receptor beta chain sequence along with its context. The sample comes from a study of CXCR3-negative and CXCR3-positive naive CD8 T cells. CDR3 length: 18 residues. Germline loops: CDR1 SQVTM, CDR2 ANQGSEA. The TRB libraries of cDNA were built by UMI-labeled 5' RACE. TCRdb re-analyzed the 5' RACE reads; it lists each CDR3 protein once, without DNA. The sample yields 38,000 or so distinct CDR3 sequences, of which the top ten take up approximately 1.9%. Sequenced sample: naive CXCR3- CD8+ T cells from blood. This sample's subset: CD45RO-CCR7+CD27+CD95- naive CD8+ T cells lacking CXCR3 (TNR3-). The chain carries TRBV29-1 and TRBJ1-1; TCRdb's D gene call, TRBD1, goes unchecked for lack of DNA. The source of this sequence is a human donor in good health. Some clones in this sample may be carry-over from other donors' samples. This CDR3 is CSVLKRTGVLLMNTEAFF.